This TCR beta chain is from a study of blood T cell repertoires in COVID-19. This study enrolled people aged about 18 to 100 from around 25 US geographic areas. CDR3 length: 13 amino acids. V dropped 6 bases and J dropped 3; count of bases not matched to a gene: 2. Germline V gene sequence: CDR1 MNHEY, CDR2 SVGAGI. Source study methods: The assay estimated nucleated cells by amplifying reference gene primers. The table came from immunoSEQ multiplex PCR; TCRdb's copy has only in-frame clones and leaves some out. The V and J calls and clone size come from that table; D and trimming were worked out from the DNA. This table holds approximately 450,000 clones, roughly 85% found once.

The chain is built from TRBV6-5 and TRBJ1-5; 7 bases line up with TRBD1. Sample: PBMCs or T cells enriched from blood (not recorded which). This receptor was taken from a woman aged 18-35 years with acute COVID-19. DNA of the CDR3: TGTGCCAGCAGCGGACAGGCCAATCAGCCCCAGCATTTT. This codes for CASSGQANQPQHF.